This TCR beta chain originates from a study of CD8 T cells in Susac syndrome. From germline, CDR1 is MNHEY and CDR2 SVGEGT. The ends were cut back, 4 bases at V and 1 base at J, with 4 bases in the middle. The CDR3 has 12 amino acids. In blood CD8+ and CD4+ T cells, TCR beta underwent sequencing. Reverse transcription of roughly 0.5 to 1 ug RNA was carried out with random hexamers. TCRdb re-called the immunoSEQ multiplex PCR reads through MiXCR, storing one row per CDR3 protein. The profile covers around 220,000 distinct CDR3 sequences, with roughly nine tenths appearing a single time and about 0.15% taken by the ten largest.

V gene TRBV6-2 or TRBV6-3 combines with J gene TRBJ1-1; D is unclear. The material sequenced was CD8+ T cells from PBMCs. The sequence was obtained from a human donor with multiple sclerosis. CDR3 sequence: CASSWANTEAFF. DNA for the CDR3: TGTGCCAGCAGTTGGGCGAACACTGAAGCTTTCTTT.